This T cell receptor (beta chain) was retrieved from a study of identical twins. Template switching added a universal primer site; cDNA carried unique molecular identifiers. TCRdb re-derived calls from the 5' RACE reads in MiXCR, one entry per CDR3 protein. Altogether about 520,000 distinct CDR3 sequences are present, 20% to 25% being singletons, with the ten largest covering 0.75% to 0.95%. CDR1 is MNHNY, CDR2 SVGAGI, per germline (reference sequence). V was clipped by 6 bases and J by 0 bases, with 4 bases between them. The CDR3 extends over 12 amino acids. This clonotype was seen many times. These data are also associated with another study on T cells expressing NK-cell markers.

This sequence joins TRBV6-6 and TRBJ2-3; the D is unclear. The clonotype originates from a woman aged 18-30 years in good health. Sequencing input: CD4+ T cells sorted from blood. The DNA for the CDR3 is TGTGCCAGCAGGACTAGCACAGATACGCAGTATTTT. It is translated as CASRTSTDTQYF.